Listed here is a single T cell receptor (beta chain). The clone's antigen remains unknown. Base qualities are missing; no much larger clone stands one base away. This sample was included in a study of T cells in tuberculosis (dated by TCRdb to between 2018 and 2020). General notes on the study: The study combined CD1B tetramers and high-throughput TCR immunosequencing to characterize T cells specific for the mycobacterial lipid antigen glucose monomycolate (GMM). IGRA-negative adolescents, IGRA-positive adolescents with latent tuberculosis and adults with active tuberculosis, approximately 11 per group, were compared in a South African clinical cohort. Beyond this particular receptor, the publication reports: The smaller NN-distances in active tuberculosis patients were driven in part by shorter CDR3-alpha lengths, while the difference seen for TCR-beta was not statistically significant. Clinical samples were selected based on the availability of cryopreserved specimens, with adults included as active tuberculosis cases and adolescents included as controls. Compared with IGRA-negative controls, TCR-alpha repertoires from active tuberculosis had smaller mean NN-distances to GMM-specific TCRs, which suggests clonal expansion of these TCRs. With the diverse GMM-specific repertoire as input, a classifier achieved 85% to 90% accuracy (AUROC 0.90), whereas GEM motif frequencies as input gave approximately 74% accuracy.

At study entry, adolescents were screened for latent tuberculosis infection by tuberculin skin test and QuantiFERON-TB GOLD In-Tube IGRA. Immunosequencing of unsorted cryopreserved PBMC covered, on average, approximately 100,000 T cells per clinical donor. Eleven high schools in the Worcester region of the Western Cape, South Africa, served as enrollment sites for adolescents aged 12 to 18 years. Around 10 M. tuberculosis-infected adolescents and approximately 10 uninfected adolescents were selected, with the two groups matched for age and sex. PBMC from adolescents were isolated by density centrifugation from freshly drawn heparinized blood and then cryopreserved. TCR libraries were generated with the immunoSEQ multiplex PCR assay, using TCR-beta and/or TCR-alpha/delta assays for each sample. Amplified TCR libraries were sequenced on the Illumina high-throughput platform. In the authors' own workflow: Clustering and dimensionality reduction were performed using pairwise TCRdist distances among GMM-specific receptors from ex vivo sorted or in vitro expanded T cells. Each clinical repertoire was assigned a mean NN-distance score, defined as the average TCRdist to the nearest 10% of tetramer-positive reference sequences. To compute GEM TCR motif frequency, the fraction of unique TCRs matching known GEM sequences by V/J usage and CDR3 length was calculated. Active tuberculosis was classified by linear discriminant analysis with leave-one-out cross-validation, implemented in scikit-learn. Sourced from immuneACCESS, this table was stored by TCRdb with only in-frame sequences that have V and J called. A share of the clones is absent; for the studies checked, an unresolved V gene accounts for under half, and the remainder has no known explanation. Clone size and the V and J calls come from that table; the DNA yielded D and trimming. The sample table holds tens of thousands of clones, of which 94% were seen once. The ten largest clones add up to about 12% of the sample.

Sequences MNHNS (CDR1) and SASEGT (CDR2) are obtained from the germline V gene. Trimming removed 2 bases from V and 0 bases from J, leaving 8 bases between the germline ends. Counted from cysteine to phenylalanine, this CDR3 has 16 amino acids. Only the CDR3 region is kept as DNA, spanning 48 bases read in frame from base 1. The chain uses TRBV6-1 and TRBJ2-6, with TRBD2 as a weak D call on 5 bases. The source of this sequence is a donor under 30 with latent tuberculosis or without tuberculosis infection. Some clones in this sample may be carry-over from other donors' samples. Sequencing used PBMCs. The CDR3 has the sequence CASSERGNSGANVLTF. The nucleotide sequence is TGTGCCAGCAGTGAAAGAGGGAACTCTGGGGCCAACGTCCTGACTTTC.